This T cell receptor beta chain comes out of a study of blood T cell repertoires in COVID-19. In the study overall: Acute and convalescent COVID-19 specimens originated in the United States, Italy and Spain. PBMCs, B-cell-depleted T cells, or T cells provided the cDNA or gDNA that made up the material.

This CDR3 is 13 amino acids long. Germline CDR1 reads LNHDA; CDR2 reads SQIVND (reference sequence). Trimming removed 7 bases from V and 4 bases from J, with 11 bases in between. Generated by immunoSEQ multiplex PCR, the TCRdb table keeps only in-frame clones and is missing some. The sample records over 95,000 clones, 75% to 85% being singletons. The sequence was obtained from an elderly woman with active or convalescent COVID-19. Sequencing was done on a sample of peripheral blood. This chain connects TRBV19 to TRBJ2-1; a weak D match, TRBD1 (6 bases). The CDR3 protein is CASNSGTYNEQFF. CDR3 coding DNA: TGTGCCAGTAATTCCGGGACATACAATGAGCAGTTCTTC.